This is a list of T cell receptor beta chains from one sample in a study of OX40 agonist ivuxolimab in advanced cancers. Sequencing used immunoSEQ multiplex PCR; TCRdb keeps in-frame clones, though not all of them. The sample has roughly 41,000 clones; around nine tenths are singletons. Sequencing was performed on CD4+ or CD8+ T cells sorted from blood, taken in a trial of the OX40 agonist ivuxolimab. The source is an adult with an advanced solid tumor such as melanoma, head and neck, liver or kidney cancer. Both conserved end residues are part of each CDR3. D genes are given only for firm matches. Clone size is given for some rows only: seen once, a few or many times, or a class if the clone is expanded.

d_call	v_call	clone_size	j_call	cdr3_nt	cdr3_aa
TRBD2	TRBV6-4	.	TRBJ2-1	TGTGCCAGCAGTGACTCAGGACTAGCCTACAATGAGCAGTTCTTC	CASSDSGLAYNEQFF
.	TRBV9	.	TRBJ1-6	TGTGCCAGCAGCGTAGGTTTGAGCTCCTATAATTCACCCCTCCACTTT	CASSVGLSSYNSPLHF
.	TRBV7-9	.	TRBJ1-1	TGTGCCAGCAGCGTAGGAGACCCGGGGTTCCCCACTGAAGCTTTCTTT	CASSVGDPGFPTEAFF
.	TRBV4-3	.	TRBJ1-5	TGCGCCAGCAGCCAGGGAGGTGGACAGCCCCAGCATTTT	CASSQGGGQPQHF
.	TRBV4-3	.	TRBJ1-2	TGCGCCAGCAGCCGGACAAATGTGGAGAGAGCTAACTATGGCTACACCTTC	CASSRTNVERANYGYTF
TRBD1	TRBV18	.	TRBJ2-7	TGTGCCAGCTCACCCGACGGGACAGGTTCCTACGAGCAGTACTTC	CASSPDGTGSYEQYF
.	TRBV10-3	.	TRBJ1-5	TGTGCCATCAGTGAGTCGCAACGAGCCACGGACCATCAGCCCCAGCATTTT	CAISESQRATDHQPQHF
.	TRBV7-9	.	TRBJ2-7	TGTGCCAGCAGCCTCGACACCTTCCAATACGAGCAGTACTTC	CASSLDTFQYEQYF
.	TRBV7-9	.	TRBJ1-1	TGTGCCAGCGAAGGGGGGCGCAATGAAGCTTTCTTT	CASEGGRNEAFF
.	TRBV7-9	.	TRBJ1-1	TGTGCCAGCAGCCCTCCGGGGGAAGCTTTCTTT	CASSPPGEAFF
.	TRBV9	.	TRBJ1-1	TGTGCCAGCAGCGTCGGACCGAACACTGAAGCTTTCTTT	CASSVGPNTEAFF
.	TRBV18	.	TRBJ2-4	TGTGCCAGCTCACCACCTAAAGGGTATGCCAAAAACATTCAGTACTTC	CASSPPKGYAKNIQYF
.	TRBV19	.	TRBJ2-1	TGTGCCAGTAGTATAGATCGCGTGGGGGCACCCGAGCAGTTCTTC	CASSIDRVGAPEQFF
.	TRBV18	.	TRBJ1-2	TGTGCCAGCTCACCCGGGCAGGGTAACTATGGCTACACCTTC	CASSPGQGNYGYTF
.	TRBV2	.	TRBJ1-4	TGTGCCAGCAGTGTAGGGCAGGCCGGGCGGGAACTGTTTTTT	CASSVGQAGRELFF
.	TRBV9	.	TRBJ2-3	TGTGCCAGCAGCGTAGCTGGGGATACGCAGTATTTT	CASSVAGDTQYF
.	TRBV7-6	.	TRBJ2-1	TGTGCCAGCAGCTTAGACGCACGGACTTGGAATGAGCAGTTCTTC	CASSLDARTWNEQFF
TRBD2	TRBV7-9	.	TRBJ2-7	TGTGCCAGCGCCAGAGGGGCGGGAGAAAGCAACAATTACGAGCAGTACTTC	CASARGAGESNNYEQYF
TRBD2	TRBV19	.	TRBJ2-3	TGTGCCAGTAGAGGTACTAGCGGGGGTCTTGATACGCAGTATTTT	CASRGTSGGLDTQYF
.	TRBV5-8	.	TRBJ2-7	TGTGCCAGCAGCTTTTCAGGACGCGGGGCCTACGAGCAGTACTTC	CASSFSGRGAYEQYF
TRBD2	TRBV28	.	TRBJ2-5	TGTGCCAGCAGTTCACGTAGCGGGGGGGCTCACGAGACCCAGTACTTC	CASSSRSGGAHETQYF
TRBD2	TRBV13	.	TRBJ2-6	TGTGCCAGCAGCAAGGGACTAGTGGGGGGCGCTGGGGCCAACGTCCTGACTTTC	CASSKGLVGGAGANVLTF
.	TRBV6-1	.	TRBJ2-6	TGTGCCAGCAGTGAACTCGCTGGGGCCAACGTCCTGACTTTC	CASSELAGANVLTF
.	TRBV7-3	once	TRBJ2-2	TGTGCCAGCAGCTTAAGAGCCAGAGGAACCGGGGAGCTGTTTTTT	CASSLRARGTGELFF
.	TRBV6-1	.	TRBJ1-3	TGTGCCAGCAGTGAACGGAGAGGACGTCATGGAAACACCATATATTTT	CASSERRGRHGNTIYF
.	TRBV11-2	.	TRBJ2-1	TGTGCCAGCAGGGGGACTCCCAATGAGCAGTTCTTC	CASRGTPNEQFF